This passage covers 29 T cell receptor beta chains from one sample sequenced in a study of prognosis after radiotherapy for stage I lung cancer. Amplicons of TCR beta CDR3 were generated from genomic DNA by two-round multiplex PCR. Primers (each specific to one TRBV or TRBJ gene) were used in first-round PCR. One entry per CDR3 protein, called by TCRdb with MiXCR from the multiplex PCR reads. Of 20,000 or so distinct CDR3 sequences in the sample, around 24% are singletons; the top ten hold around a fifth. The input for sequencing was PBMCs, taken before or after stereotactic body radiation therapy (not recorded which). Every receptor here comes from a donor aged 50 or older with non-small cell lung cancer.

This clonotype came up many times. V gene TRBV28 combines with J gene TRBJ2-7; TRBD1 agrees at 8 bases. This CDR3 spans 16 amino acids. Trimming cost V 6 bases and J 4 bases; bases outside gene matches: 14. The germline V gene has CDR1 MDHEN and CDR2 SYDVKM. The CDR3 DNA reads TGTGCCAGCAGCCAAGCCTGGGCAGGGGGCCAGTACGAGCAGTACTTC. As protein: CASSQAWAGGQYEQYF.

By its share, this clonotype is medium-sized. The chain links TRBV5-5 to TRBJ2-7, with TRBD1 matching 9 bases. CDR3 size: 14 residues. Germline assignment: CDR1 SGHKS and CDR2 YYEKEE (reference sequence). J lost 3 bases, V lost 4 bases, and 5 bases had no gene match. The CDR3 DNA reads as TGTGCCAGCAGCCAGCGACAGGGGGTCTACGAGCAGTACTTC. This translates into CASSQRQGVYEQYF.

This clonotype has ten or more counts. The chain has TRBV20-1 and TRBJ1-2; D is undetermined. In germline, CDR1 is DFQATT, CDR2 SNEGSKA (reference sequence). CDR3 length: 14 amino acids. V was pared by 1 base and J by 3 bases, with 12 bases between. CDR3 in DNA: TGCAGTGCTAGAGGAGAGGTTAAGGACTATGGCTACACCTTC. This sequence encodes CSARGEVKDYGYTF.

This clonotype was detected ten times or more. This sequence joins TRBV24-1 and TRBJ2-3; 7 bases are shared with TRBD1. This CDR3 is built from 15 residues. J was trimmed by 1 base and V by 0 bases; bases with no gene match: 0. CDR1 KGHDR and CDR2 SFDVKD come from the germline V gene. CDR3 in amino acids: CATSDLTGGTDTQYF. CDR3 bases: TGTGCCACCAGTGATTTGACAGGGGGCACAGATACGCAGTATTTT.

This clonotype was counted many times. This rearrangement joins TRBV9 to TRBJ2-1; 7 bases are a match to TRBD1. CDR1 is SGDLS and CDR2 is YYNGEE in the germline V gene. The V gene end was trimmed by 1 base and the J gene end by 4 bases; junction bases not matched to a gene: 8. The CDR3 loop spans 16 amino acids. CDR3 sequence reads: CASSVPGTAIYNEQFF. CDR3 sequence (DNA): TGTGCCAGCAGCGTACCCGGGACAGCGATATACAATGAGCAGTTCTTC. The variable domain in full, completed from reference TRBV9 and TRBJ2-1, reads DSGVTQTPKHLITATGQRVTLRCSPRSGDLSVYWYQQSLDQGLQFLIQYYNGEERAKGNILERFSAQQFPDLHSELNLSSLELGDSALYFCASSVPGTAIYNEQFFGPGTRLTVL.

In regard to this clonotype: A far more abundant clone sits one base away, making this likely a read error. The CDR3: CASSDYFTEAFF. The CDR3 nucleotides are TGTGCCAGCAGTGATTACTTCACTGAAGCTTTCTTT. The chain combines TRBV6-4 with TRBJ1-1; no firm D call. The V end was cut by 3 bases, the J end by 4 bases, with 6 bases between. Germline values: CDR1 MRHNA, CDR2 SNTAGT. The CDR3 loop spans 12 amino acids.

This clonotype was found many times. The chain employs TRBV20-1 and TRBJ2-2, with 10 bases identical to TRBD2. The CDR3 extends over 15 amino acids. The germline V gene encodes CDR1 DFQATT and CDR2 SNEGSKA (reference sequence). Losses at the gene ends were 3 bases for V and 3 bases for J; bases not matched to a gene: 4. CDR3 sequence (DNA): TGCAGTGCTAGGGAGCGGGAGGGATACACCGGGGAGCTGTTTTTT. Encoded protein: CSAREREGYTGELFF.

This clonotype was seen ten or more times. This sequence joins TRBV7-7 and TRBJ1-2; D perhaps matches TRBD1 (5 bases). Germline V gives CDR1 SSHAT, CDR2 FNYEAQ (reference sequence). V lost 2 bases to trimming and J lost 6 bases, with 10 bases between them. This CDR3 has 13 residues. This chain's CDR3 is CASSLPQANGYTF. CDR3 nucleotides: TGTGCCAGCAGCTTACCACAGGCCAATGGCTACACCTTC.

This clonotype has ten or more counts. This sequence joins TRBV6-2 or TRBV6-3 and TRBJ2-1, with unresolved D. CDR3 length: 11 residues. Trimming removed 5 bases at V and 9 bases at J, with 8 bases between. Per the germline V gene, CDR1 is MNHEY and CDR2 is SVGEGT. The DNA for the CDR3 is TGTGCCAGCAGTGAAATCGGTGAGCAGTTCTTC. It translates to CASSEIGEQFF.

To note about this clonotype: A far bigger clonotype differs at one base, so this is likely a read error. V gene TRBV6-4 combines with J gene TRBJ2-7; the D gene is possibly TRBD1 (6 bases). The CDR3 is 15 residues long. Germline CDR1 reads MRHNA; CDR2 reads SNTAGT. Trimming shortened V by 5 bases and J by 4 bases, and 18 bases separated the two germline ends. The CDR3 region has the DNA TGTGCCAGCAGTTACGCAACAGGGAATACTTACGAGCAGTACTTC. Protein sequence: CASSYATGNTYEQYF.

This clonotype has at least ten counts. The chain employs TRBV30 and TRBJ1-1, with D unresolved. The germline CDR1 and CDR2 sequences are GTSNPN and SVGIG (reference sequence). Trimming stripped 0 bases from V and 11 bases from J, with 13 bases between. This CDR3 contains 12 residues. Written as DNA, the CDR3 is TGTGCCTGGAGTGTGATTGGGAGCATCGCTTTCTTT. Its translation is CAWSVIGSIAFF.

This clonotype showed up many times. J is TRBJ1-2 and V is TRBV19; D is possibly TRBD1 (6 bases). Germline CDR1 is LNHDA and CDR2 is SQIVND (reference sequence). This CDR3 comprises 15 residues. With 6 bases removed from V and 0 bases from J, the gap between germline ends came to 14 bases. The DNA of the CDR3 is TGTGCCAGTAGAGGCTACAGGGATACTAACTATGGCTACACCTTC. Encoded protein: CASRGYRDTNYGYTF.

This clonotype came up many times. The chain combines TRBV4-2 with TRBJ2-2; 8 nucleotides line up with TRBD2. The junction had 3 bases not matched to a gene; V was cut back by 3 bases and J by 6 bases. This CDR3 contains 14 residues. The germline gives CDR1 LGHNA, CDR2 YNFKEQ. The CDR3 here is CASSHSGSPGELFF. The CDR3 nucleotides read TGTGCCAGCAGCCACAGCGGGAGCCCCGGGGAGCTGTTTTTT.

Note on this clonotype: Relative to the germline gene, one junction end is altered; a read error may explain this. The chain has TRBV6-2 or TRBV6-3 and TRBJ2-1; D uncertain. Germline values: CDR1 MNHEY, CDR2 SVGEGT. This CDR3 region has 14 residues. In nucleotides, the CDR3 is TGTGCCAGCATTTACGGCAGGTGTTTCTATGAGCAGTTCTTC. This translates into CASIYGRCFYEQFF.

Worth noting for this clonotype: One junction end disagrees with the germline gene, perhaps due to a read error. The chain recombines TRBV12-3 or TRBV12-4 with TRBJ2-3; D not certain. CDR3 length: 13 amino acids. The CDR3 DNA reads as TGTGCCAGCAGTACTGGCAGCACAGATACGAAGTATTTT. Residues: CASSTGSTDTKYF.

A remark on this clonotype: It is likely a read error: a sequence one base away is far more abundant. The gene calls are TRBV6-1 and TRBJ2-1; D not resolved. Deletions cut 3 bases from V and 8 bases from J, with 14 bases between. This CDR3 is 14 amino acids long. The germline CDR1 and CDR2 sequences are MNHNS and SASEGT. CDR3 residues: CASSDSAGYDEQFF. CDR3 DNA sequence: TGTGCCAGCAGTGACTCGGCCGGATACGATGAGCAGTTCTTC.

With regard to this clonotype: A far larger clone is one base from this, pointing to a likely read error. The CDR3 coding sequence is TGTGCCAGAAGTTACTCGGGGGGACAGGGCCAGGATCAGCCCCAGCATTTT. Its protein is CARSYSGGQGQDQPQHF. The V and J genes are TRBV6-6 and TRBJ1-5; the match to TRBD1 covers 9 bases. This CDR3 has 17 amino acids. Germline V lookup: CDR1 MNHNY, CDR2 SVGAGI (reference sequence).

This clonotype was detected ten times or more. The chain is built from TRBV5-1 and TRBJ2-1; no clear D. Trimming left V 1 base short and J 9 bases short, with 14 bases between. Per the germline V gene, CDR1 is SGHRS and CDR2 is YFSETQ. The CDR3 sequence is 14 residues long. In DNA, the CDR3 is TGCGCCAGCAGCTTGCTTGGATTTAATGGTGAGCAGTTCTTC. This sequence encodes CASSLLGFNGEQFF.

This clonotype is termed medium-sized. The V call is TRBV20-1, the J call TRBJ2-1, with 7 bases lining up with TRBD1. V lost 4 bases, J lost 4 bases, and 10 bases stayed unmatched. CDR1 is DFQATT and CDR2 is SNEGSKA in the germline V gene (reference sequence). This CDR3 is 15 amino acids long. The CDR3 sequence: CSANTGDQPYNEQFF. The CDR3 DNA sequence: TGCAGTGCTAATACAGGGGACCAACCGTACAATGAGCAGTTCTTC.

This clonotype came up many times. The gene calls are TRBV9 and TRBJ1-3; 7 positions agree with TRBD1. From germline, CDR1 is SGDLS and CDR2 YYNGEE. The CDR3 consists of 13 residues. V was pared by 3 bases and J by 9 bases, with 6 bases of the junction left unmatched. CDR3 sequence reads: CASSGTGAGTIYF. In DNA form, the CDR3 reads TGTGCCAGCAGCGGTACAGGGGCGGGCACCATATATTTT.

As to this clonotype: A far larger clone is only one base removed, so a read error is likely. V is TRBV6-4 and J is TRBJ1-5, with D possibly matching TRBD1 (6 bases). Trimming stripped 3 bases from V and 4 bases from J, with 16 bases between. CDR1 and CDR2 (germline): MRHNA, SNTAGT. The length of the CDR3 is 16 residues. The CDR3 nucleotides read TGTGCCAGCAGTGAACTCAGGGGCGATAGAAATCAGCCCCAGCATTTT. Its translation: CASSELRGDRNQPQHF.

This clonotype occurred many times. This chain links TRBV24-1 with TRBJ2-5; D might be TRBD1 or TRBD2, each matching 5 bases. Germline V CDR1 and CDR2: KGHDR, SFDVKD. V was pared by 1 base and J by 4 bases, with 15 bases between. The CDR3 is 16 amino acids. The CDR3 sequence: CATSDFGGTGPETQYF. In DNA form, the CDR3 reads TGTGCCACCAGTGATTTTGGTGGGACCGGCCCAGAGACCCAGTACTTC.

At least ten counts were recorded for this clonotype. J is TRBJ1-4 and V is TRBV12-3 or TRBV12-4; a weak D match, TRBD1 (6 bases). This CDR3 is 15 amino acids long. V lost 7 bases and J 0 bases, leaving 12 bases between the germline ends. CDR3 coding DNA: TGTGCCAGCAAACAGGGCAGTGCAACTAATGAAAAACTGTTTTTT. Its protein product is CASKQGSATNEKLFF.

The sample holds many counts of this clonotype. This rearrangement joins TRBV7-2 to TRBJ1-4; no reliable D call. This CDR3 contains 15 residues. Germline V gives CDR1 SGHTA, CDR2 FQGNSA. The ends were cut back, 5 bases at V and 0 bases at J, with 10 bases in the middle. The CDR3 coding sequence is TGTGCCAGCAGCCAAGAATATACAACTAATGAAAAACTGTTTTTT. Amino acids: CASSQEYTTNEKLFF.

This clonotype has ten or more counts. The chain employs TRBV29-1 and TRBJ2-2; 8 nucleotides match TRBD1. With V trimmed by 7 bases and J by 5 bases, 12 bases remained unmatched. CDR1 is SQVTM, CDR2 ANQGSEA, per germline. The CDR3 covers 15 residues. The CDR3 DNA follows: TGCAGCGGGAAGACAGGGGAGGTTGAGACCGGGGAGCTGTTTTTT. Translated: CSGKTGEVETGELFF.

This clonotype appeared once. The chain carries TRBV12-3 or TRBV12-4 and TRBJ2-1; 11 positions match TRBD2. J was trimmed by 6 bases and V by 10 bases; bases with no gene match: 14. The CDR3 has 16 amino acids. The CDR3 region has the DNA TGTGCCATCGGCCGAAGCCTAGCGGGAGGTATCAATGAGCAGTTCTTC. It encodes CAIGRSLAGGINEQFF.

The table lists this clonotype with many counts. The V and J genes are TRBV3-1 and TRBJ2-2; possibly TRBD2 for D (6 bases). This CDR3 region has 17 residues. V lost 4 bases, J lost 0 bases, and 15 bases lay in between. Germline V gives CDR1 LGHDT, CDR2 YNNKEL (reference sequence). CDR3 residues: CASSPTGGMANTGELFF. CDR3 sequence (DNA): TGTGCCAGCAGCCCTACTGGCGGGATGGCGAACACCGGGGAGCTGTTTTTT.

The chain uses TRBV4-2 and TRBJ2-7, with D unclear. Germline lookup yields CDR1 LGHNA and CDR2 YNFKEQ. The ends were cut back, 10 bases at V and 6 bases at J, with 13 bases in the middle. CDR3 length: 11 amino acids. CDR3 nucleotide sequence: TGTGCCATTAGCCCGACCTGCGAGCAGTACTTC. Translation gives CAISPTCEQYF.

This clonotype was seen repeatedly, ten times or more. The CDR3, as DNA: TGTGCCAGCAGTTACTCCGGGGTCCTCTCTGGGGCCAACGTCCTGACTTTC. It is translated as CASSYSGVLSGANVLTF. The chain joins TRBV6-2 or TRBV6-3 to TRBJ2-6; D may be TRBD2 (5 bases). Per germline, CDR1 MNHEY and CDR2 SVGEGT. Trimming removed 0 bases from V and 0 bases from J, with 9 bases in between. This CDR3 is built from 17 residues.